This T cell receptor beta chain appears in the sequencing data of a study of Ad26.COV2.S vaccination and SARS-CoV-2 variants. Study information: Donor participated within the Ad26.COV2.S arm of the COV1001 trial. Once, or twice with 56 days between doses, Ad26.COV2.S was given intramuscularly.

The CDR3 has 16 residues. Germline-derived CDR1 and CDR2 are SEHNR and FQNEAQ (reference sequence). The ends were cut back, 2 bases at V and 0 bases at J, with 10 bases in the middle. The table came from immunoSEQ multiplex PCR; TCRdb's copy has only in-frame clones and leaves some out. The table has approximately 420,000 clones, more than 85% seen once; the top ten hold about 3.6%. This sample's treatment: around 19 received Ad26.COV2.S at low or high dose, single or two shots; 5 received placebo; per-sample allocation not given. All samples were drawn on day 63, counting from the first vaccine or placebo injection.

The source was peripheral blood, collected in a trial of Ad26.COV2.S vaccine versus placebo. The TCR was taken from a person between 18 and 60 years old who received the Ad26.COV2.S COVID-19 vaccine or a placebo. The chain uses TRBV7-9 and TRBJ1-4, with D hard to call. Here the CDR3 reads CASSLTQPSTNEKLFF. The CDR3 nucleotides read TGTGCCAGCAGCTTAACCCAACCGTCAACTAATGAAAAACTGTTTTTT. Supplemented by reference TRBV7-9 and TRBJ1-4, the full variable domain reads DTGVSQNPRHKITKRGQNVTFRCDPISEHNRLYWYRQTLGQGPEFLTYFQNEAQLEKSRLLSDRFSAERPKGSFSTLEIQRTEQGDSAMYLCASSLTQPSTNEKLFFGSGTQLSVL.